Here is one TCR beta chain with its context. These data come from a study of cytomegalovirus exposure and HLA in healthy donors. Looking at the study overall: A subsequent analysis reported that the 95 to 150 validation repertoires were produced on the same platform that had also been used for the roughly 700 first-cohort repertoires.

Separate from the approximately 670-subject first cohort, the roughly 120-subject validation cohort was the one that the donors belonged to. Libraries were prepared by immunoSEQ multiplex PCR; TCRdb keeps only in-frame clonotypes and omits some of them. The data contain under 150,000 clones, approximately 91% of them singletons. The CDR3 loop spans 13 amino acids. Germline CDR1 reads SGDLS; CDR2 reads YYNGEE. V lost 0 bases and J 5 bases, leaving 8 bases between the germline ends. The chain employs TRBV9 and TRBJ1-2, with unresolved D. Specimen: PBMCs. The sequence was obtained from a man aged 18 to 30 in good health and CMV-seronegative. The CDR3, as DNA: TGTGCCAGCAGCGTAGTTGAGGGTTATGGCTACACCTTC. It is translated as CASSVVEGYGYTF.